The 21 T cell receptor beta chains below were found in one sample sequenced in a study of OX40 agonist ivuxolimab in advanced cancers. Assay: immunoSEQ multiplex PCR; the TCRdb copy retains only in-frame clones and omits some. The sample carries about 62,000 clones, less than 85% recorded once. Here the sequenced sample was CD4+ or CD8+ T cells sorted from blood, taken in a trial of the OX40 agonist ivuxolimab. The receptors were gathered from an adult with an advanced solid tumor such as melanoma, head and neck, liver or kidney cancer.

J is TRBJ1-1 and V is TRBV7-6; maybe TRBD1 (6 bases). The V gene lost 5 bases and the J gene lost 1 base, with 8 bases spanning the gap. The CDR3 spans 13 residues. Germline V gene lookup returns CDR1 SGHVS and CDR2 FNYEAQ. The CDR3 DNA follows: TGTGCCAGCAGCAGGGACACGAACACTGAAGCTTTCTTT. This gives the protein CASSRDTNTEAFF.

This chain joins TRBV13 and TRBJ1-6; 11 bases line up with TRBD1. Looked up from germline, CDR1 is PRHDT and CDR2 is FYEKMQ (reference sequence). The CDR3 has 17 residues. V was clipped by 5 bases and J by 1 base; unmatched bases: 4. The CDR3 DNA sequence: TGTGCCAGCAGCACCTGGGACAGGGGGTCCTATAATTCACCCCTCCACTTT. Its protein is CASSTWDRGSYNSPLHF.

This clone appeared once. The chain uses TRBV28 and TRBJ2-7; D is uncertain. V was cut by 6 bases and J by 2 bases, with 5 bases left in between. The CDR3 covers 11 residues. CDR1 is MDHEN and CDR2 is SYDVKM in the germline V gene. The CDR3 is CASRETYEQYF. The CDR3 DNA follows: TGTGCCAGCAGGGAGACCTACGAGCAGTACTTC.

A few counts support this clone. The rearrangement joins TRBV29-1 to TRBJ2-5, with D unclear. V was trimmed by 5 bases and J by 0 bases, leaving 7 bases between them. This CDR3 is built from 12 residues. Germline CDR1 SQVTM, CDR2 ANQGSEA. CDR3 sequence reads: CSVYRDQETQYF. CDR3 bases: TGCAGCGTTTACCGGGACCAAGAGACCCAGTACTTC.

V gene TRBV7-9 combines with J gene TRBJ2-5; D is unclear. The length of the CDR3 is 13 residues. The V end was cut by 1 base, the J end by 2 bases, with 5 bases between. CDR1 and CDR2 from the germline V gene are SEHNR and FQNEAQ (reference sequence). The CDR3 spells CASSLDSQETQYF. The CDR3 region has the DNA TGTGCCAGCAGCTTAGACAGTCAAGAGACCCAGTACTTC.

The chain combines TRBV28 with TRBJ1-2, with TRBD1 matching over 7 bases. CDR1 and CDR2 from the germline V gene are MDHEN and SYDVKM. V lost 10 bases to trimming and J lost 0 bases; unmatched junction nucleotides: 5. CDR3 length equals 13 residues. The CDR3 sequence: CAIVGTANYGYTF. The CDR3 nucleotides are TGTGCCATCGTAGGGACAGCTAACTATGGCTACACCTTC.

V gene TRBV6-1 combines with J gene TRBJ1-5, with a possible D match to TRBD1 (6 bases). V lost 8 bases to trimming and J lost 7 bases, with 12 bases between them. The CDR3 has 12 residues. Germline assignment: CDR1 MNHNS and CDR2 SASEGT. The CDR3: CASRGGGQPQHF. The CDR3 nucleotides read TGTGCCAGCCGAGGGGGGGGCCAGCCCCAGCATTTT.

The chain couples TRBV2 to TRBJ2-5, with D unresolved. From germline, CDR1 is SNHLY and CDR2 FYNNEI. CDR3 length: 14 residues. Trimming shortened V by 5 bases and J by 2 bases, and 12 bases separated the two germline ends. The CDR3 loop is CASSRSGRQETQYF. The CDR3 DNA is TGTGCCAGCAGTCGCTCGGGCAGACAAGAGACCCAGTACTTC.

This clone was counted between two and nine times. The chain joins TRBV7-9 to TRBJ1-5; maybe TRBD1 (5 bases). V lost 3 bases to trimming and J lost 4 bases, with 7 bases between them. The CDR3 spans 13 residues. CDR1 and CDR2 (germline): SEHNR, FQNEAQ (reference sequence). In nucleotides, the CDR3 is TGTGCCAGCAGCTTTGAGGGGAATCAGCCCCAGCATTTT. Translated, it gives CASSFEGNQPQHF.

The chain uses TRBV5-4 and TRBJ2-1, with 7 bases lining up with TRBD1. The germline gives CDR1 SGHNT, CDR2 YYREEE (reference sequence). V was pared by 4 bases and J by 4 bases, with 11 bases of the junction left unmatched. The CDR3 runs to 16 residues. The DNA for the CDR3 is TGTGCCAGCAGCCCTCCGTTTTCACAGGGGTACAATGAGCAGTTCTTC. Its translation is CASSPPFSQGYNEQFF.

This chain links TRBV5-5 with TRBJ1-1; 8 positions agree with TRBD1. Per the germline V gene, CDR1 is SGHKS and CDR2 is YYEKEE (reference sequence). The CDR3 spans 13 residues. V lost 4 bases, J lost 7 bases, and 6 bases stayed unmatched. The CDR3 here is CASSTSGGLEAFF. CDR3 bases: TGTGCCAGCAGCACCTCAGGGGGCCTTGAAGCTTTCTTT.

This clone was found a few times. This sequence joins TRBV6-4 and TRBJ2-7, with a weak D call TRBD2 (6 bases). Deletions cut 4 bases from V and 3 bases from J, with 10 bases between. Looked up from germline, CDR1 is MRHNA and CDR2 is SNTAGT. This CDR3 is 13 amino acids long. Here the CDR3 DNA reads TGTGCCAGCAGTGTTGCGGAGGGCTACGAGCAGTACTTC. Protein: CASSVAEGYEQYF.

Here the CDR3 DNA reads TGTGCCAGCAGTTCGTTGAGGCCCCCCGAGCAGTACTTC. This translates into CASSSLRPPEQYF. V usage is TRBV28 and J usage is TRBJ2-7; D ambiguous. V was cut by 4 bases and J by 6 bases, with 13 bases left in between. The germline V gene has CDR1 MDHEN and CDR2 SYDVKM. The CDR3 contains 13 residues.

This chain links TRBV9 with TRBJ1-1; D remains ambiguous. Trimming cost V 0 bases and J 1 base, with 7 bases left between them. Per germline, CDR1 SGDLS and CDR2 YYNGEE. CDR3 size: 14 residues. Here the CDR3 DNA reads TGTGCCAGCAGCGTAGGGTCGGGGAACACTGAAGCTTTCTTT. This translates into CASSVGSGNTEAFF. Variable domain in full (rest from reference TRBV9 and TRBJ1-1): DSGVTQTPKHLITATGQRVTLRCSPRSGDLSVYWYQQSLDQGLQFLIQYYNGEERAKGNILERFSAQQFPDLHSELNLSSLELGDSALYFCASSVGSGNTEAFFGQGTRLTVV.

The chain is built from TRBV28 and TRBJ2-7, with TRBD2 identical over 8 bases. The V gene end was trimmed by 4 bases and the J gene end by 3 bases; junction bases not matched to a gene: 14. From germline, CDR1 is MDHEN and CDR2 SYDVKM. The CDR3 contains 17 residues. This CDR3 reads CASSSPSGAGDGYEQYF. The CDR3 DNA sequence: TGTGCCAGCAGTTCCCCCTCGGGAGCGGGAGACGGCTACGAGCAGTACTTC. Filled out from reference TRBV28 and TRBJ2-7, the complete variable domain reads DVKVTQSSRYLVKRTGEKVFLECVQDMDHENMFWYRQDPGLGLRLIYFSYDVKMKEKGDIPEGYSVSREKKERFSLILESASTNQTSMYLCASSSPSGAGDGYEQYFGPGTRLTVT.

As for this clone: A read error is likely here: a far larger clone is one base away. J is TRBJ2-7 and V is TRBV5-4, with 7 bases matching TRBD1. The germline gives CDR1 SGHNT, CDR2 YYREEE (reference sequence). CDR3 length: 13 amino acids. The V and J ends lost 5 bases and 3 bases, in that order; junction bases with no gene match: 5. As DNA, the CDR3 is TGTGCCAGCAGTTCCGGGACAGACTACGAGCAGTACTTC. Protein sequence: CASSSGTDYEQYF.

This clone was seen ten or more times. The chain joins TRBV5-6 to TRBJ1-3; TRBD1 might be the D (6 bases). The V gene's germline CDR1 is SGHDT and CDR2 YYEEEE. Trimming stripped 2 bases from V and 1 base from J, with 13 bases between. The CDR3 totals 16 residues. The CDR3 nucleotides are TGTGCCAGCAGCTTCTTAGGGGGATGGTCTGGAAACACCATATATTTT. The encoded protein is CASSFLGGWSGNTIYF. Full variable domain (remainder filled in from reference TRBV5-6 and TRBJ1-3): DAGVTQSPTHLIKTRGQQVTLRCSPKSGHDTVSWYQQALGQGPQFIFQYYEEEERQRGNFPDRFSGHQFPNYSSELNVNALLLGDSALYLCASSFLGGWSGNTIYFGEGSWLTVV.

CDR3 bases: TGTGCCAGCAGCCCGGGACTAGCGGGAGATTTTTCTAGCACAGATACGCAGTATTTT. It encodes CASSPGLAGDFSSTDTQYF. The chain links TRBV13 to TRBJ2-3; TRBD2 agrees at 14 bases. The CDR3 spans 19 residues. CDR1 and CDR2 (germline): PRHDT, FYEKMQ (reference sequence). J lost 0 bases, V lost 5 bases, and 10 bases had no gene match. The full variable domain, with the rest looked up from reference TRBV13 and TRBJ2-3, is AAGVIQSPRHLIKEKRETATLKCYPIPRHDTVYWYQQGPGQDPQFLISFYEKMQSDKGSIPDRFSAQQFSDYHSELNMSSLELGDSALYFCASSPGLAGDFSSTDTQYFGPGTRLTVL.

The CDR3: CASSGRTLYEQYF. The CDR3 nucleotides read TGTGCCAGCAGTGGACGGACACTCTACGAGCAGTACTTC. The V call is TRBV6-1, the J call TRBJ2-7; possible D gene TRBD1, 5 bases. CDR3 size: 13 residues. Germline loops: CDR1 MNHNS, CDR2 SASEGT. V shed 4 bases and J shed 3 bases, with 10 bases lying between them.

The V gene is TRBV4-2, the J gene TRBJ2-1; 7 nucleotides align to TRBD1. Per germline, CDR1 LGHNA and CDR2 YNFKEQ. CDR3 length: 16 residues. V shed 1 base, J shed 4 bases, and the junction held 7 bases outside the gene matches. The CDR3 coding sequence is TGTGCCAGCAGCCAAGTTGTAGGGGGCTTTTACAATGAGCAGTTCTTC. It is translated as CASSQVVGGFYNEQFF.

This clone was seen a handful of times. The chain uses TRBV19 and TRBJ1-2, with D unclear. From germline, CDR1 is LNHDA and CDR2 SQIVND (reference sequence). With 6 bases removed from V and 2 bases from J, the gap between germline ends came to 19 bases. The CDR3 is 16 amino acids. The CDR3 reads CASRKRQAHLNYGYTF. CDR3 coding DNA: TGTGCCAGTAGAAAGCGGCAAGCCCATTTGAACTATGGCTACACCTTC.